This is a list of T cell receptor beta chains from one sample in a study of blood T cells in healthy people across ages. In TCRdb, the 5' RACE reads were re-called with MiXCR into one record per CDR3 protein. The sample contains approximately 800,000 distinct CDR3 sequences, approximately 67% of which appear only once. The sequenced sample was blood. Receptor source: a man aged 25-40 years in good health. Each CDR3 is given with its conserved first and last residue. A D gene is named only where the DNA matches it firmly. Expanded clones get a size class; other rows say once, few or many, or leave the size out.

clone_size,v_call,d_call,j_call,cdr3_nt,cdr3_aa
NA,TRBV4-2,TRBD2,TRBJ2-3,TGTGCCAGCAGCCAAGAGGGGGCTAGTCTAGCGGGGGTTAGCACAGATACGCAGTATTTT,CASSQEGASLAGVSTDTQYF
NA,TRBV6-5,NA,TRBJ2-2,TGTGCCAGCACCCGAGCACAGACCGGGGAGCTGTTTTTT,CASTRAQTGELFF
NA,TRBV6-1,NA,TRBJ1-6,TGTGCCAGCAGTGAAACCAGGGTCTATAATTCACCCCTCCCCTTT,CASSETRVYNSPLPF
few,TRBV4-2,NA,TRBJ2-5,TGTGCCAGCAGCCAAGGCTTGTACAATGAGCAGTACTTC,CASSQGLYNEQYF
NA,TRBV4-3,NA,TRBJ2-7,TGCGCCAGCAGCCAAGGGTGGACAGTATACGAGCAGTACTTC,CASSQGWTVYEQYF
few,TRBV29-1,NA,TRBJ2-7,TGCAGCTCGTTGTCGGGGAGCTCCTACGAGCAGTACTTC,CSSLSGSSYEQYF
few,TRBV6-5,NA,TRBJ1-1,TGTGCCAGCAGTTACGGGGGGAAAGCTTTCTTT,CASSYGGKAFF
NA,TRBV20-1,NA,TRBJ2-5,TGCAGTGCTAGCCCCACGACAGGCCAAGAGACCCAGTACTTC,CSASPTTGQETQYF
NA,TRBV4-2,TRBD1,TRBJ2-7,TGTGCCAGCAGCCACCACAGGGGGTCCGACGAGCAGTACTTC,CASSHHRGSDEQYF
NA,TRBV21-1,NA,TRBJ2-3,TGTGCCAGCAGAAAAGGGACATTGGGAGGGACAGATACGCAGTATTTT,CASRKGTLGGTDTQYF
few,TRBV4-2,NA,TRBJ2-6,TGTGCCAGCAGCCAAGGGATCTCTGGGGCCAACGTCCTGACTTTC,CASSQGISGANVLTF
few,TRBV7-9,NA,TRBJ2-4,TGTGCCAGCAGCGGAGAGTGGGGGGACATTCAGTACTTC,CASSGEWGDIQYF
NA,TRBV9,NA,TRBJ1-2,TGTGCCAGCAGCATCGAGGGGGGAGACTATGGCTACACCTTC,CASSIEGGDYGYTF
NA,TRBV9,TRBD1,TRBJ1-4,TGTGCCAGCAGCACTGGACAGGGACGGAGAATAGAGGAAAAACTGTTTTTT,CASSTGQGRRIEEKLFF
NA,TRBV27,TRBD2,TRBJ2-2,TGTGCCAGCAGTCTAAGGGGGAGTACGAGCGGGGGGTACACCGGGGAGCTGTTTTTT,CASSLRGSTSGGYTGELFF
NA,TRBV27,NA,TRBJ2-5,TGTGCCAGCAGCCCCTCTCTTTCGGAGACCCAGTACTTC,CASSPSLSETQYF
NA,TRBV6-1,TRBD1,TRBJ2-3,TGTGCCAGCAGTCCAGGACAGGGTGCAGATACGCAGTATTTT,CASSPGQGADTQYF
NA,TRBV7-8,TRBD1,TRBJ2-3,TGTGCCAGCAGCTTAGTGTTGGGACAGGGAACCCCTAGCACAGATACGCAGTATTTT,CASSLVLGQGTPSTDTQYF
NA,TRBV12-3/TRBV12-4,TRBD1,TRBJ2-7,TGTGCCAGCAGTTCCTTCGGGACAGGGTTTCGCGAGCAGTACTTC,CASSSFGTGFREQYF
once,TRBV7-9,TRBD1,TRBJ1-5,TGTGCCAGCAGCACGGGACAGGGGGATAGCAATCAGCCCCAGCATTTT,CASSTGQGDSNQPQHF
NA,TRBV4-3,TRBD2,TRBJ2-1,TGCGCCAGCAGCCATCTACCTTCGGGGACTAGCATGGATGAGCAGTTCTTC,CASSHLPSGTSMDEQFF
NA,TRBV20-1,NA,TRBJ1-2,TGCAGTGCTTCTGCAGGTGGAGCTAACTATGGCTACACCTTC,CSASAGGANYGYTF
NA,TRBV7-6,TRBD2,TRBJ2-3,TGTGCCAGCAGCTTATTTAGTTTGTTAGCGGGGGACACAGATACGCAGTATTTT,CASSLFSLLAGDTDTQYF
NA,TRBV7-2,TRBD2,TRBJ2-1,TGTGCCAGCAGCCCGGGACTAGCGGGCTGGTCCTACAATGAGCAGTTCTTC,CASSPGLAGWSYNEQFF
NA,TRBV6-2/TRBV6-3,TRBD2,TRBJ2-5,TGTGCCAGCAGTACCCTAGCGGGGGCCAACGGGGGGACCCAGTACTTC,CASSTLAGANGGTQYF
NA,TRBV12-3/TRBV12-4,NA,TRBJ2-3,TGTGCCAGCAGTTTAGGCTTCCGGAATACGCAGTATTTT,CASSLGFRNTQYF
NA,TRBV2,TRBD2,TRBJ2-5,TGTGCCAGCAGTCTTAGCGGGGGGATAGACCAAGAGACCCAGTACTTC,CASSLSGGIDQETQYF
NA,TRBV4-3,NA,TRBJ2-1,TGCGCCAGCAGCCAAGTCGGCGGCTCGAGCTCCTACAATGAGCAGTTCTTC,CASSQVGGSSSYNEQFF
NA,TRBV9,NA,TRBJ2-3,TGTGCCAGCAGCGTAGAGGGACACCACACAGATACGCAGTATTTT,CASSVEGHHTDTQYF
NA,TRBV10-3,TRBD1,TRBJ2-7,TGTGCCATCAGTGAGGAAGGACAGGGACGCTACGAGCAGTACTTC,CAISEEGQGRYEQYF
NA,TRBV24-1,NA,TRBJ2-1,TGTGCCACCAGTGGTCAGAGGGACTTCCACACCTACAATGAGCAGTTCTTC,CATSGQRDFHTYNEQFF
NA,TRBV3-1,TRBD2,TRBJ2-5,TGTGCCAGCAGCCAGAAGCGGGGACCCCCGATCCAAGAGACCCAGTACTTC,CASSQKRGPPIQETQYF
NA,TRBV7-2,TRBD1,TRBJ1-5,TGTGCCAGCAGCTTACGACAGGGAATTCAGCCCCAGCATTTT,CASSLRQGIQPQHF
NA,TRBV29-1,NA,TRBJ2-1,TGCAGCGTTCACCGGGACATCACCTACAATGAGCAGTTCTTC,CSVHRDITYNEQFF
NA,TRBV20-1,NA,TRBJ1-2,TGCAGTGCTAGAGATTGGACAGTTAACTATGGCTACACCTTC,CSARDWTVNYGYTF
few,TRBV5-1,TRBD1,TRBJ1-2,TGCGCCAGCAGCAGCGCCGGGACAGACTACACCTTC,CASSSAGTDYTF
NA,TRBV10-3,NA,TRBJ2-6,TGTGCCATCAGTGAGGAGATGGGAGGGGCCAACGTCCTGACTTTC,CAISEEMGGANVLTF
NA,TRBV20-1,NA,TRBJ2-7,TGCAGTACCGAATCCGGCGGCCACGAGCAGTACTTC,CSTESGGHEQYF
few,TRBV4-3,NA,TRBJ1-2,TGCGCCAGCAGCCAAGGTTCCGACTGGGCATCTGGCTACACCTTC,CASSQGSDWASGYTF
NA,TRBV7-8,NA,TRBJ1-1,TGTGCCAGCAGCAAATGGGCTGAGAACACTGAAGCTTTCTTT,CASSKWAENTEAFF
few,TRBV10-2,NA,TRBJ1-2,TGCGCCAGCAGTCTTGACAGAGCCTCTAACTATGGCTACACCTTC,CASSLDRASNYGYTF
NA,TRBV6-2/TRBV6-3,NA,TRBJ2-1,TGTGCCAGCAGTTATCCCGGGACACGGTCCTACAATGAGCAGTTCTTC,CASSYPGTRSYNEQFF
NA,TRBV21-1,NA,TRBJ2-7,TGTGCCAGCACCCTTAAACGGGACACCTCCTACGAGCAGTACTTC,CASTLKRDTSYEQYF
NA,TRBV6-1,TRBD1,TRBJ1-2,TGTGCCAGCAACCACCCGATCGGACAGGGGGCAGGTGGCTACACCTTC,CASNHPIGQGAGGYTF
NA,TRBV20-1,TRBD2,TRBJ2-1,TGCAGTGCTAGTGCGGGGGGGGCCGGAAATGAGCAGTTCTTC,CSASAGGAGNEQFF
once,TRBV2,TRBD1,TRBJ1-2,TGTGCCAGCAGTGACAGGGGGCTGAACTATGGCTACACCTTC,CASSDRGLNYGYTF
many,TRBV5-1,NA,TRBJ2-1,TGTGCCAGCAGCTTAGTGGGGGTCGGCAATGAGCAGTTCTTC,CASSLVGVGNEQFF
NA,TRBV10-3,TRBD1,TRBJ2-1,TGTGCCATCAGTGGCGGGCCCGCCGGACAGGGAAACGAGCAGTTCTTC,CAISGGPAGQGNEQFF
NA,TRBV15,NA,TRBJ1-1,TGTGCCACCAGCAGAGTCCTGAAAACTGAAGCTTTCTTT,CATSRVLKTEAFF
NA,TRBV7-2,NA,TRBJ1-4,TGTGCCAGCAGCTTCGGATGGGGTACTAATGAAAAACTGTTTTTT,CASSFGWGTNEKLFF
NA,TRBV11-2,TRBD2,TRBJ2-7,TGTGCCAGCAGCTTTTTACTAGCGGGGACCTACGAGCAGTACTTC,CASSFLLAGTYEQYF
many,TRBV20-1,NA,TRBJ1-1,TGCAGTGCTAGATCCGGGTACACTGAAGCTTTCTTT,CSARSGYTEAFF
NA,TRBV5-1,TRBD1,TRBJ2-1,TGCGCCAGCAGCTTGCCGCCGGGACAGGGGATCAATGAGCAGTTCTTC,CASSLPPGQGINEQFF
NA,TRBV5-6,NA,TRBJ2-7,TGTGCCAGCAGCCGGAGGGGCTCTCCTGCGGACCTAAGCTCCTACGAGCGGTACTTC,CASSRRGSPADLSSYERYF
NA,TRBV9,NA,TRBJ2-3,TGTGCCAGCAGCGTAGCGGGGGAGACAGATACGCAGTATTTT,CASSVAGETDTQYF
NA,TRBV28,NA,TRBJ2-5,TGTGCCAGTGGGTGGAATGAGCAGTACTTC,CASGWNEQYF
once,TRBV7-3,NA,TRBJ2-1,TGTGCCAGCAGCTTAACTAACAGCTTAGGAGAGACCCAGTTCTTC,CASSLTNSLGETQFF
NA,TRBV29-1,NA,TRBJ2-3,TGCAGCGTGCCTCCGGGGGACACAGATACGCAGTATTTT,CSVPPGDTDTQYF
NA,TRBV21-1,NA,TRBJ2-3,TGTGCCAGCAGCAAAGAGGCGCGGGGGGTCTCAGAGACGCAGTATTTT,CASSKEARGVSETQYF